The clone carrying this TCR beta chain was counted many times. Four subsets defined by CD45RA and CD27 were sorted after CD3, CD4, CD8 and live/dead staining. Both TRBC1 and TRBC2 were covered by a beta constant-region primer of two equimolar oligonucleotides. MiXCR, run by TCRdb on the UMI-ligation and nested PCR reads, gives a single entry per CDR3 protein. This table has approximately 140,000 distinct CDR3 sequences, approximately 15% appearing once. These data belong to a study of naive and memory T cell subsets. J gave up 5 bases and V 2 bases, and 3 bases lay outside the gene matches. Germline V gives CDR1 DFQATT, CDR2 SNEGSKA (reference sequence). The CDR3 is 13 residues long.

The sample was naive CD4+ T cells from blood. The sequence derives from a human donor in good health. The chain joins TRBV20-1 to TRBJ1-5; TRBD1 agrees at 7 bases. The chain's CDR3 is CSARRTGDQPQHF. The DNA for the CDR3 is TGCAGTGCTAGAAGAACAGGGGATCAGCCCCAGCATTTT.